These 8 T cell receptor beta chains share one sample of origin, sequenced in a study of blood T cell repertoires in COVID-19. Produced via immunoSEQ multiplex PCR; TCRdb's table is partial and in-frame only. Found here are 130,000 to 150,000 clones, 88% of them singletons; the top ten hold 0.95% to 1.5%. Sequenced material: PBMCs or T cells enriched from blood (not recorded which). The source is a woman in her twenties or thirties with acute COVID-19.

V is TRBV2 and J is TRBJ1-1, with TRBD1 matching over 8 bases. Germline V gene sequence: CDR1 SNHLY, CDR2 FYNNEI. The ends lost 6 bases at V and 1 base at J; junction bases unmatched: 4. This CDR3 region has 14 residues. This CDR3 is CASRYGQGNTEAFF. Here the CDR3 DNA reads TGTGCCAGCAGGTATGGACAGGGGAACACTGAAGCTTTCTTT.

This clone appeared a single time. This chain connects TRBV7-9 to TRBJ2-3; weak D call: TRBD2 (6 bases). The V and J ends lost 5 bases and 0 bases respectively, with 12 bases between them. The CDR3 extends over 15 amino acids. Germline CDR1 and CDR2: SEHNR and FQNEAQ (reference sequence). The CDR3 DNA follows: TGTGCCAGCAGCGGAGGGCCAGTTAGCACAGATACGCAGTATTTT. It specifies CASSGGPVSTDTQYF.

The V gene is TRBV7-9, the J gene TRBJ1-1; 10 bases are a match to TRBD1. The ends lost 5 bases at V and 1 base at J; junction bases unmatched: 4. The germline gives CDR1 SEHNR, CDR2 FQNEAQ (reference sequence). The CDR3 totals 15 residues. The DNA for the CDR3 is TGTGCCAGCAGCCCAAGGGACAGGGGGAACACTGAAGCTTTCTTT. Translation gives CASSPRDRGNTEAFF. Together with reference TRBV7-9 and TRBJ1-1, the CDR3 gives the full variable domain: DTGVSQNPRHKITKRGQNVTFRCDPISEHNRLYWYRQTLGQGPEFLTYFQNEAQLEKSRLLSDRFSAERPKGSFSTLEIQRTEQGDSAMYLCASSPRDRGNTEAFFGQGTRLTVV.

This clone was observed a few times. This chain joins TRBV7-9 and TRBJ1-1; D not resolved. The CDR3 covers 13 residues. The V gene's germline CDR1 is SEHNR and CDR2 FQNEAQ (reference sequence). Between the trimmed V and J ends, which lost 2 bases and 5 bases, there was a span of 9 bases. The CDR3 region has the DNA TGTGCCAGCAGCTTACACTTTGTTACTGAAGCTTTCTTT. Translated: CASSLHFVTEAFF.

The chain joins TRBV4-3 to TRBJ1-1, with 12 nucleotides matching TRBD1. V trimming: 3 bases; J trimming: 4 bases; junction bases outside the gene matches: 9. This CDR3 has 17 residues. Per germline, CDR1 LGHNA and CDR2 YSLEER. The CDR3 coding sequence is TGCGCCAGCAGCCATGGGACAGGGGGCACGTGGGTCACTGAAGCTTTCTTT. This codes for CASSHGTGGTWVTEAFF.

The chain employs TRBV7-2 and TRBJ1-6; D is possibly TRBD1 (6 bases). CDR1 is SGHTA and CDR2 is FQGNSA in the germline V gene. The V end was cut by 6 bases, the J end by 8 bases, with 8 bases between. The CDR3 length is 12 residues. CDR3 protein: CASSHRDSPLHF. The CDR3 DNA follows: TGTGCCAGCAGTCACAGGGATTCACCCCTCCACTTT.

Here the CDR3 reads CATSRGTGGSGANVLTF. The DNA of the CDR3 is TGTGCCACCAGCAGGGGGACAGGTGGCTCTGGGGCCAACGTCCTGACTTTC. The V gene is TRBV15, the J gene TRBJ2-6, with 8 bases matching TRBD1. J was trimmed by 0 bases and V by 3 bases; bases with no gene match: 4. CDR3 length equals 17 residues. Germline V lookup: CDR1 LNHNV, CDR2 YYDKDF (reference sequence).

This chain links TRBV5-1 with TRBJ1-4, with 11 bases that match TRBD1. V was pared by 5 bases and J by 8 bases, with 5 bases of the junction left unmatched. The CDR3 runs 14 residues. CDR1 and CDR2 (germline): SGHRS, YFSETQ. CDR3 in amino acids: CASREDRGHEKLFF. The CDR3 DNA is TGCGCCAGCAGGGAGGACAGGGGGCACGAAAAACTGTTTTTT.